Given below is one T cell receptor (beta chain) in context. This record belongs to a study of blood T cell repertoires in COVID-19. Across the whole study: T cells, B-cell-depleted T cells, or PBMCs supplied cDNA or gDNA.

Only in-frame clones appear in the TCRdb table, and some are missing; sequencing was by immunoSEQ multiplex PCR. The sample lists about 440,000 clones; roughly 87% were seen once. Germline CDR1 MNHEY, CDR2 SVGAGI. V was pared by 0 bases and J by 6 bases, with 11 bases between. This CDR3 is built from 14 residues. The chain joins TRBV6-5 to TRBJ1-2, with D unresolved. Sequencing was done on a sample of PBMCs or T cells enriched from blood (not recorded which). This receptor was taken from a man aged 18 to 30 who had recovered from COVID-19. The CDR3 DNA follows: TGTGCCAGCAGTTACTCCTGGGCATCAAATGGCTACACCTTC. As protein: CASSYSWASNGYTF.